The 24 T cell receptor beta chains presented below share a single source sample, sequenced in a study of cytomegalovirus exposure and HLA in healthy donors. PCR employed 60 Vbeta and 13 Jbeta primers. Profiling relied on immunoSEQ multiplex PCR, and the TCRdb table lists in-frame clones only, not all of them. The table records 100,000 or so clones, 65% to 85% of them present only once. Sequences were obtained from PBMCs. These TCRs come from a woman aged 35 to 49 in good health and CMV-seronegative.

To note about this clone: At one end, the junction sequence differs from germline, possibly due to a read error. The V call is TRBV7-9, the J call TRBJ1-4, with 10 bases lining up with TRBD1. CDR3 length: 14 amino acids. Germline V gene sequence: CDR1 SEHNR, CDR2 FQNEAQ (reference sequence). The CDR3 coding sequence is TGTTCCAGCAGCACGGACAGGGGGAAGGTAAAACTGTTTTTT. The encoded protein is CSSSTDRGKVKLFF.

This chain connects TRBV5-1 to TRBJ2-7; no reliable D call. Germline-derived CDR1 and CDR2 are SGHRS and YFSETQ. V was cut by 0 bases and J by 4 bases, with 11 bases left in between. The CDR3 is 14 amino acids. This CDR3 is CASSLDTASYEQYF. The CDR3 DNA reads as TGCGCCAGCAGCTTGGATACAGCCAGTTACGAGCAGTACTTC.

V usage is TRBV19 and J usage is TRBJ2-5; the match to TRBD1 covers 8 bases. Unmatched junction bases numbered 8, after V lost 5 bases and J lost 3 bases. Germline V gives CDR1 LNHDA, CDR2 SQIVND (reference sequence). The length of the CDR3 is 15 residues. The CDR3 DNA sequence: TGTGCCAGTAGTTTTTCCTCGGACAGGGAAGAGACCCAGTACTTC. Its protein product is CASSFSSDREETQYF.

This clone was observed a handful of times. V and J are TRBV19 and TRBJ1-4; a possible D gene is TRBD1 (6 bases). Germline V gene data show CDR1 as LNHDA and CDR2 as SQIVND (reference sequence). The CDR3 length is 16 residues. Trimming removed 5 bases at V and 8 bases at J, with 21 bases between. The CDR3 region has the DNA TGTGCCAGTAGTGCCCCCTCCCGGGACATCGAGGAAAAACTGTTTTTT. This codes for CASSAPSRDIEEKLFF.

This clone came up a few times. V usage is TRBV7-2 and J usage is TRBJ2-5; 9 nucleotides match TRBD1. Judging by the DNA end, TRBJ2-7 fits better; the J call may be wrong. The CDR3 contains 16 residues. Per germline, CDR1 SGHTA and CDR2 FQGNSA. The CDR3, as DNA: TGTGCCAGCAGCTTTAACCCGGGACAGGGTTGGTACGAGCAGTACTTC. It translates to CASSFNPGQGWYEQYF.

The V call is TRBV5-1, the J call TRBJ2-2; no reliable D call. V lost 1 base, J lost 8 bases, and 9 bases lay in between. The CDR3 has 13 residues. CDR1 SGHRS and CDR2 YFSETQ come from the germline V gene. This chain's CDR3 is CASSLQLGGELFF. As DNA, the CDR3 is TGCGCCAGCAGCTTGCAGCTCGGGGGGGAGCTGTTTTTT.

This clone was observed a few times. The chain couples TRBV7-9 to TRBJ2-2; 12 positions agree with TRBD2. This CDR3 comprises 16 residues. Germline V lookup: CDR1 SEHNR, CDR2 FQNEAQ (reference sequence). With 6 bases clipped from V and 1 base from J, the junction kept 3 bases outside the gene matches. CDR3 region: CASRLAGGMNTGELFF. The CDR3 DNA follows: TGTGCCAGCAGACTAGCGGGGGGAATGAACACCGGGGAGCTGTTTTTT.

This clone occurred once. The genes are TRBV27 and TRBJ1-5; D unresolved. This CDR3 has 15 amino acids. Germline lookup yields CDR1 MNHEY and CDR2 SMNVEV (reference sequence). V was trimmed by 3 bases and J by 2 bases, leaving 11 bases between them. The CDR3 nucleotides read TGTGCCAGCAGTTTGGGAGCGGGAGGCAATCAGCCCCAGCATTTT. Translation: CASSLGAGGNQPQHF.

The chain uses TRBV28 and TRBJ2-3; the D is unclear. Germline V gives CDR1 MDHEN, CDR2 SYDVKM. With 3 bases removed from V and 2 bases from J, the gap between germline ends came to 12 bases. This CDR3 has 15 residues. The CDR3 DNA follows: TGTGCCAGCAGTTTTAGAGCGATCCTCACAGATACGCAGTATTTT. Its protein product is CASSFRAILTDTQYF.

This clone was counted a few times. This chain links TRBV27 with TRBJ1-1, with TRBD1 identical over 8 bases. The CDR3 has 14 residues. Germline CDR1 is MNHEY and CDR2 is SMNVEV (reference sequence). V lost 5 bases and J lost 4; bases outside the gene matches: 6. In DNA form, the CDR3 reads TGTGCCAGCAGTCCCCGGACAGGGACCACTGAAGCTTTCTTT. Translated: CASSPRTGTTEAFF.

The chain recombines TRBV7-2 with TRBJ2-1; a possible D gene is TRBD2 (5 bases). The germline gives CDR1 SGHTA, CDR2 FQGNSA. V lost 2 bases to trimming and J lost 2 bases, with 10 bases between them. This CDR3 has 15 amino acids. The CDR3 loop is CASSLSERPYNEQFF. CDR3 coding DNA: TGTGCCAGCAGCTTAAGCGAGCGGCCCTACAATGAGCAGTTCTTC.

The rearrangement links TRBV4-2 to TRBJ1-3; D call uncertain. V lost 0 bases and J lost 1, with 10 bases in between. The CDR3 sequence is 16 residues long. CDR1 is LGHNA and CDR2 is YNFKEQ in the germline V gene. The CDR3 is CASSQDPTGSGNTIYF. CDR3 bases: TGTGCCAGCAGCCAAGACCCCACGGGATCTGGAAACACCATATATTTT.

CDR3 coding DNA: TGTGCCAGCAGCGTAAGAGGTTCGGGGAGGGACACCGGGGAGCTGTTTTTT. Its protein is CASSVRGSGRDTGELFF. The gene calls are TRBV9 and TRBJ2-2; TRBD2 agrees at 7 bases. Germline CDR1 and CDR2: SGDLS and YYNGEE. V was pared by 1 base and J by 3 bases, with 9 bases of the junction left unmatched. The CDR3 is 17 amino acids.

The chain couples TRBV7-8 to TRBJ1-1; D is possibly TRBD1 (5 bases). Germline assignment: CDR1 SGHVS and CDR2 FQNEAQ. Trimming took off 1 base at V and 1 base at J, with 10 bases between the two ends. CDR3 length equals 15 residues. CDR3 bases: TGTGCCAGCAGCTTAGTGGGGGGGTCGAACACTGAAGCTTTCTTT. Protein: CASSLVGGSNTEAFF. The full variable domain, in which reference TRBV7-8 and TRBJ1-1 provide the parts outside the CDR3, is GAGVSQSPRYKVAKRGQDVALRCDPISGHVSLFWYQQALGQGPEFLTYFQNEAQLDKSGLPSDRFFAERPEGSVSTLKIQRTQQEDSAVYLCASSLVGGSNTEAFFGQGTRLTVV.

As to this clone: Other nucleotide sequences from this sample produce the same CDR3. This rearrangement joins TRBV25-1 to TRBJ1-2, with D uncertain. Trimming removed 4 bases at V and 7 bases at J, with 7 bases between. CDR3 size: 11 residues. Germline assignment: CDR1 MGHDK and CDR2 SYGVNS. The DNA of the CDR3 is TGTGCCAGCAGTGGGGGAGTTGGCTACACCTTC. As protein: CASSGGVGYTF.

This clone was counted only a few times. The chain recombines TRBV9 with TRBJ2-1, with 13 bases lining up with TRBD2. The ends lost 3 bases at V and 7 bases at J; junction bases unmatched: 4. Looked up from germline, CDR1 is SGDLS and CDR2 is YYNGEE. This CDR3 region has 15 residues. The CDR3 nucleotides read TGTGCCAGCAGCGCAACTAGCGGGGGGGGTAATGAGCAGTTCTTC. Protein sequence: CASSATSGGGNEQFF.

The genes are TRBV15 and TRBJ2-1; 8 bases map to TRBD2. CDR1 and CDR2 from the germline V gene are LNHNV and YYDKDF (reference sequence). The CDR3 consists of 16 residues. The V and J ends lost 0 bases and 10 bases, in that order; junction bases with no gene match: 11. CDR3 sequence (DNA): TGTGCCACCAGCAGAGATGGAGTAGCGGGGATTCGGGAGCAGTTCTTC. It translates to CATSRDGVAGIREQFF. Looking up the rest from reference TRBV15 and TRBJ2-1 gives the full variable domain: DAMVIQNPRYQVTQFGKPVTLSCSQTLNHNVMYWYQQKSSQAPKLLFHYYDKDFNNEADTPDNFQSRRPNTSFCFLDIRSPGLGDTAMYLCATSRDGVAGIREQFFGPGTRLTVL.

V is TRBV13 and J is TRBJ2-1; the D gene is possibly TRBD2 (7 bases). Germline V gene sequence: CDR1 PRHDT, CDR2 FYEKMQ (reference sequence). The CDR3 consists of 14 residues. With 6 bases removed from V and 7 bases from J, the gap between germline ends came to 16 bases. The CDR3 nucleotides are TGTGCCAGCAGAAAGGGGGGGCGGACGAATGAGCAGTTCTTC. Encoded protein: CASRKGGRTNEQFF.

The J gene is TRBJ2-7, the V gene TRBV30; D is perhaps TRBD2 (6 bases). The CDR3 is 12 amino acids. V gave up 2 bases and J gave up 2 bases, with 7 bases separating them. Per germline, CDR1 GTSNPN and CDR2 SVGIG (reference sequence). Here the CDR3 DNA reads TGTGCCTGGAGTTGGGGGGCCTACGAGCAGTACTTC. Amino acids: CAWSWGAYEQYF. The full variable domain, completed using reference TRBV30 and TRBJ2-7, is SQTIHQWPATLVQPVGSPLSLECTVEGTSNPNLYWYRQAAGRGLQLLFYSVGIGQISSEVPQNLSASRPQDRQFILSSKKLLLSDSGFYLCAWSWGAYEQYFGPGTRLTVT.

The J gene is TRBJ2-7, the V gene TRBV19; no clear D. The CDR3 is 13 residues long. The V end was cut by 6 bases, the J end by 2 bases, with 11 bases between. CDR1 is LNHDA and CDR2 is SQIVND in the germline V gene (reference sequence). The CDR3 sequence is CASSAGSPYEQYF. CDR3 DNA: TGTGCCAGTAGCGCCGGGTCTCCCTACGAGCAGTACTTC.

The chain has TRBV6-6 and TRBJ1-2; D perhaps matches TRBD1 (6 bases). This CDR3 spans 13 amino acids. Looked up from germline, CDR1 is MNHNY and CDR2 is SVGAGI (reference sequence). The V end was cut by 3 bases, the J end by 8 bases, with 13 bases between. The CDR3: CASSYARGSGYTF. In DNA, the CDR3 is TGTGCCAGCAGTTATGCCAGGGGAAGCGGCTACACCTTC.

J is TRBJ2-2 and V is TRBV28; D call uncertain. The CDR3 is 13 residues long. Germline CDR1 reads MDHEN; CDR2 reads SYDVKM. V was shortened by 2 bases and J by 6 bases, with 7 bases between the two germline ends. For the CDR3, the DNA is TGTGCCAGCAGTTTAAATCCTTCCGGGGAGCTGTTTTTT. Translated, it gives CASSLNPSGELFF.

This clone has just one count. The junction differs from germline at one of its ends, possibly a read error. The rearrangement joins TRBV7-9 to TRBJ2-7, with 9 bases matching TRBD2. Germline CDR1 SEHNR, CDR2 FQNEAQ (reference sequence). This CDR3 has 17 residues. For the CDR3, the DNA is TGTTCCAGCAGCCCACCCTTTGGGCGGGAGGGCCCCTTCGAGCAGTACTTC. Protein sequence: CSSSPPFGREGPFEQYF.

This clone was observed a handful of times. The J gene is TRBJ2-1, the V gene TRBV7-2; 12 bases fit TRBD2. V shed 3 bases and J 8 bases; nucleotides not matched to a gene: 8. The CDR3 has 16 residues. Germline lookup yields CDR1 SGHTA and CDR2 FQGNSA. CDR3 protein: CASSFVLAGGIDEQFF. As DNA, the CDR3 is TGTGCCAGCAGCTTTGTTCTAGCGGGGGGGATCGATGAGCAGTTCTTC.